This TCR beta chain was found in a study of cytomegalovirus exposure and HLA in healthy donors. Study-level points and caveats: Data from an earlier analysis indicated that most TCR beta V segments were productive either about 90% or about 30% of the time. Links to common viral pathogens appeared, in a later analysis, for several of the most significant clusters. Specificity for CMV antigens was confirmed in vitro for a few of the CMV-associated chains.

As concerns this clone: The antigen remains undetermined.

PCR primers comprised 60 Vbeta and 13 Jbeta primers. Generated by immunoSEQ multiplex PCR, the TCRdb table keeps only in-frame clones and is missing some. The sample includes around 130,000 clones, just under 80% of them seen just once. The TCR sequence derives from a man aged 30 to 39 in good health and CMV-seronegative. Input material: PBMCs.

CDR3 loop: CASSEISTGANVLTF. Written as DNA, the CDR3 is TGTGCCAGCAGTGAAATCAGTACAGGGGCCAACGTCCTGACTTTC. The J gene is TRBJ2-6, the V gene TRBV6-1, with D unresolved. Germline CDR1 MNHNS, CDR2 SASEGT. This CDR3 spans 15 amino acids. V gave up 2 bases and J gave up 4 bases, with 9 bases separating them.